A single sample is the source of the 2 T cell receptor beta chains below, sequenced in a study of cytomegalovirus exposure and HLA in healthy donors. PCR amplification relied on 60 Vbeta primers (plus 13 Jbeta primers). Repertoires were generated with immunoSEQ multiplex PCR, while TCRdb's copy carries only in-frame clones and drops some. Recorded for this sample: about 130,000 clones. Source material: PBMCs. Receptors originate from a man aged 40-49 years in good health and CMV-seronegative.

The DNA for the CDR3 is TGTGCCAGCACAGATTCCCAAGAGACCCAGTACTTC. This gives the protein CASTDSQETQYF. This chain connects TRBV6-5 to TRBJ2-5; the D is unclear. CDR3 length equals 12 residues. Trimming stripped 7 bases from V and 1 base from J, with 7 bases between. The V gene's germline CDR1 is MNHEY and CDR2 SVGAGI.

The chain links TRBV21-1 to TRBJ2-7; TRBD1, the table's D call, lacks a check against the DNA. TRBV21-1 is a listed pseudogene. The CDR3 loop spans 13 amino acids. CDR3 in amino acids: CASSIGHDYEQYF. CDR3 nucleotide sequence: TGTGCCAGCAGCATAGGACACGACTACGAGCAGTACTTC.